The 14 T cell receptor beta chains reported below all come from one sample, sequenced in a study of cytomegalovirus exposure and HLA in healthy donors. The PCR used 60 Vbeta and 13 Jbeta primers. Profiled with immunoSEQ multiplex PCR; TCRdb holds only in-frame clones, not every one. The sample includes roughly 150,000 clones, roughly 79% seen only once; the top ten take roughly 0.99%. Sequencing was done on a sample of PBMCs. The receptors were sampled from a woman in her 40s in good health and CMV-seronegative.

The V gene is TRBV5-1, the J gene TRBJ1-2; D is possibly TRBD1 (6 bases). Germline V gene data show CDR1 as SGHRS and CDR2 as YFSETQ. The V end was cut by 3 bases, the J end by 7 bases, with 19 bases between. CDR3 length equals 15 residues. The CDR3 here is CASSSPDAGEGGYTF. CDR3 coding DNA: TGCGCCAGCAGCTCGCCGGACGCAGGGGAAGGTGGCTACACCTTC. The whole variable domain, filled in from reference TRBV5-1 and TRBJ1-2, reads KAGVTQTPRYLIKTRGQQVTLSCSPISGHRSVSWYQQTPGQGLQFLFEYFSETQRNKGNFPGRFSGRQFSNSRSEMNVSTLELGDSALYLCASSSPDAGEGGYTFGSGTRLTVV.

V and J are TRBV28 and TRBJ1-5; a possible D gene is TRBD1 (5 bases). Deletions cut 3 bases from V and 1 base from J, with 19 bases between. Germline V gives CDR1 MDHEN, CDR2 SYDVKM. CDR3 length: 18 amino acids. The CDR3 spells CASSLNWGGSRSNQPQHF. CDR3 sequence (DNA): TGTGCCAGCAGTTTGAACTGGGGGGGAAGTAGGAGCAATCAGCCCCAGCATTTT.

This clone was counted between two and nine times. The chain recombines TRBV2 with TRBJ1-1, with 11 bases matching TRBD1. The CDR3 length is 12 residues. V was clipped by 10 bases and J by 4 bases; unmatched bases: 2. Germline lookup yields CDR1 SNHLY and CDR2 FYNNEI. CDR3 amino acids: CAIGTGGTEAFF. CDR3 DNA: TGTGCCATTGGGACAGGGGGCACTGAAGCTTTCTTT. Using reference TRBV2 and TRBJ1-1 for the parts outside the CDR3, the full variable domain is EPEVTQTPSHQVTQMGQEVILRCVPISNHLYFYWYRQILGQKVEFLVSFYNNEISEKSEIFDDQFSVERPDGSNFTLKIRSTKLEDSAMYFCAIGTGGTEAFFGQGTRLTVV.

The J gene is TRBJ2-7, the V gene TRBV19; 9 nucleotides align to TRBD1. CDR1 and CDR2 (germline): LNHDA, SQIVND (reference sequence). This CDR3 comprises 16 residues. V was pared by 4 bases and J by 5 bases, with 12 bases of the junction left unmatched. CDR3 sequence (DNA): TGTGCCAGTAGTACCAGTCTCGGACAGGGGAGTAACGAGCAGTACTTC. Amino acid sequence: CASSTSLGQGSNEQYF. Full variable domain (outside the CDR3, taken from reference TRBV19 and TRBJ2-7): DGGITQSPKYLFRKEGQNVTLSCEQNLNHDAMYWYRQDPGQGLRLIYYSQIVNDFQKGDIAEGYSVSREKKESFPLTVTSAQKNPTAFYLCASSTSLGQGSNEQYFGPGTRLTVT.

V gene TRBV19 combines with J gene TRBJ1-3; tentatively, D is TRBD1 (6 bases). The CDR3 runs to 14 residues. The ends were cut back, 7 bases at V and 5 bases at J, with 15 bases in the middle. Germline V gene lookup returns CDR1 LNHDA and CDR2 SQIVND (reference sequence). The CDR3 DNA sequence: TGTGCCAGTAAGGGGGGGTGGGCCCGAAACACCATATATTTT. It is translated as CASKGGWARNTIYF.

CDR3 sequence: CSAAKDREAFF. The CDR3 DNA reads TGCAGCGCCGCCAAGGACAGGGAAGCTTTCTTT. This chain uses TRBV29-1 with TRBJ1-1, with 7 bases lining up with TRBD1. Germline CDR1 is SQVTM and CDR2 is ANQGSEA. This CDR3 is built from 11 residues. After removal of 7 bases from V and 8 bases from J, the junction contained 7 bases not matched to a gene.

The chain is built from TRBV21-1 and TRBJ2-7; the D call TRBD2 from the table was never checked on the DNA. TRBV21-1 is assigned pseudogene status. The CDR3 runs to 18 residues. CDR3: CASSKDGLAGFGTYEQYF. Here the CDR3 DNA reads TGTGCCAGCAGCAAAGATGGACTAGCGGGATTTGGTACCTACGAGCAGTACTTC.

The V and J genes are TRBV5-1 and TRBJ2-1; TRBD2 is a possible D gene (6 bases). The CDR3 covers 15 residues. Trimming cost V 4 bases and J 1 base, with 12 bases left between them. CDR1 SGHRS and CDR2 YFSETQ come from the germline V gene. The CDR3 protein is CASSPGSSSYNEQFF. CDR3 bases: TGCGCCAGCAGCCCCGGGAGTTCGTCCTACAATGAGCAGTTCTTC.

The chain couples TRBV6-1 to TRBJ2-5, with D maybe TRBD2 (7 bases). Per germline, CDR1 MNHNS and CDR2 SASEGT. The V and J ends lost 2 bases and 4 bases respectively, with 14 bases between them. The length of the CDR3 is 15 residues. The CDR3 sequence is CASSEIGGARETQYF. The CDR3 coding sequence is TGTGCCAGCAGTGAAATAGGGGGGGCTCGAGAGACCCAGTACTTC.

The chain carries TRBV14 and TRBJ2-2, with a possible D match to TRBD1 (6 bases). Trimming shortened V by 1 base and J by 2 bases, and 20 bases separated the two germline ends. The germline gives CDR1 SGHDN, CDR2 FVKESK. The CDR3 contains 19 residues. The CDR3 nucleotides are TGTGCCAGCAGCCAAGGTCTGGGGGCGCATGTCTTAAACACCGGGGAGCTGTTTTTT. Protein sequence: CASSQGLGAHVLNTGELFF.

The chain couples TRBV21-1 to TRBJ2-7; no check of the table's D call, TRBD1, against the DNA was made. TRBV21-1 is shown as a pseudogene. The CDR3 loop spans 17 amino acids. CDR3 protein: CASTSLNFRDRCYEQYF. CDR3 bases: TGTGCCAGCACTAGTCTAAACTTCCGGGACAGGTGCTACGAGCAGTACTTC.

The chain employs TRBV28 and TRBJ1-1; 7 bases are shared with TRBD1. CDR3 length: 15 amino acids. CDR1 is MDHEN and CDR2 is SYDVKM in the germline V gene. V was clipped by 6 bases and J by 4 bases; unmatched bases: 11. CDR3 region: CASSPGQISFTEAFF. CDR3 in DNA: TGTGCCAGCAGCCCGGGACAGATCAGTTTCACTGAAGCTTTCTTT. Complete variable domain (other parts from reference TRBV28 and TRBJ1-1): DVKVTQSSRYLVKRTGEKVFLECVQDMDHENMFWYRQDPGLGLRLIYFSYDVKMKEKGDIPEGYSVSREKKERFSLILESASTNQTSMYLCASSPGQISFTEAFFGQGTRLTVV.

The chain has TRBV5-1 and TRBJ1-3; no definite D call. With 4 bases removed from V and 0 bases from J, the gap between germline ends came to 5 bases. CDR1 SGHRS and CDR2 YFSETQ come from the germline V gene. This CDR3 is 13 amino acids long. The CDR3 is CASSASSGNTIYF. In nucleotides, the CDR3 is TGCGCCAGCAGCGCCAGCTCTGGAAACACCATATATTTT.

The chain is built from TRBV7-9 and TRBJ1-1; 9 positions agree with TRBD1. Per germline, CDR1 SEHNR and CDR2 FQNEAQ (reference sequence). CDR3 length: 15 residues. V lost 4 bases and J lost 5; bases outside the gene matches: 8. CDR3 bases: TGTGCCAGCAGCTCCAGACCGGGACAGGGTACTGAAGCTTTCTTT. Its translation is CASSSRPGQGTEAFF.